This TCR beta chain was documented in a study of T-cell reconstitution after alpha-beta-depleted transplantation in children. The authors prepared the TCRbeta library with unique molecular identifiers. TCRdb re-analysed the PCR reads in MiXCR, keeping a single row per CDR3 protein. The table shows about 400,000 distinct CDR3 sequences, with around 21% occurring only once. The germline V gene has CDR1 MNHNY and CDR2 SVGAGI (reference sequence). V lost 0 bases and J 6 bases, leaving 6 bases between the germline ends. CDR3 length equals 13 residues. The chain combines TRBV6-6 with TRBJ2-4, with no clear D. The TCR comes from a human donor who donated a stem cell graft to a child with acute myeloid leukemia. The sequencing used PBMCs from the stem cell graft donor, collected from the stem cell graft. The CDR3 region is CASSYSQGNIQYF. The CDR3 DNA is TGTGCCAGCAGTTACTCCCAAGGAAACATTCAGTACTTC.